This TCR beta chain was identified in a study of blood T cell repertoires in COVID-19. Overall study context: Donors in the United States, Italy and Spain gave samples during acute or convalescent COVID-19. PBMCs, B-cell-depleted T cells, or T cells were the source of the cDNA or gDNA that made up the material.

As processed by the authors: Estimates of nucleated cell counts were drawn from the amplification of reference gene primers. Clones were read by immunoSEQ multiplex PCR, and TCRdb kept only the in-frame ones, dropping some. The DNA gave D and trimming, while V, J and clone size come from that table. This sample has around 240,000 clones; approximately 83% occur once, and the top ten carry less than 8%. The TCR comes from a woman in her forties or fifties with acute or convalescent COVID-19. The specimen was peripheral blood.

The CDR3 sequence is CASSVGLAVDEQYF. CDR3 in DNA: TGTGCCAGCAGCGTAGGACTAGCGGTGGACGAGCAGTACTTC. This rearrangement joins TRBV7-2 to TRBJ2-7, with 10 bases fitting TRBD2. With 5 bases clipped from V and 5 bases from J, the junction kept 6 bases outside the gene matches. In germline, CDR1 is SGHTA, CDR2 FQGNSA. The CDR3 consists of 14 residues.